The T cell receptor (beta chain) under discussion was sequenced for a study of T cell changes during pregnancy in multiple sclerosis. Trimming pared 6 bases from V and 4 bases from J, leaving 9 bases between. CDR1 and CDR2 (germline): WSHSY, SAAADI. CDR3 size: 12 residues. Here immunoSEQ multiplex PCR was the method, and the copy in TCRdb shows in-frame clones only, minus some. The sample contains about 38,000 clones, more than 75% of which appear only once. The source is a female donor with multiple sclerosis, enrolled in a pregnancy study. The gene calls are TRBV10-2 and TRBJ1-2, with D possibly being TRBD1 (5 bases). Sequenced material: CD8+ T cells from peripheral blood mononuclear cells, taken in the third trimester of pregnancy. The CDR3 DNA reads TGCGCCAGCAGCATGACAGTCTATGGCTACACCTTC. Its translation: CASSMTVYGYTF.